This T cell receptor (beta chain) stems from a study of blood T cell repertoires in COVID-19. Turning to the study itself: Symptom resolution, clearance, or two negative PCRs marked donors in Cohort 3 as recovered.

This CDR3 has 15 amino acids. The V gene lost 5 bases and the J gene lost 1 base, with 12 bases spanning the gap. CDR1 and CDR2 from the germline V gene are SEHNR and FQNEAQ (reference sequence). As handled by the study authors: Cell counts per sample came from amplifying reference gene primers. Produced via immunoSEQ multiplex PCR; TCRdb's table is partial and in-frame only. V, J and clone size are taken as reported in that table, and D and trimming were inferred from the DNA itself. The table lists approximately 150,000 clones, about 87% of them singletons. Sequences were obtained from PBMCs or T cells enriched from blood (not recorded which). V usage is TRBV7-9 and J usage is TRBJ2-1; maybe TRBD2 (6 bases). The clonotype comes from a man aged 45-65 years in a cohort exposed to, infected with or recovered from COVID-19 (not recorded which). CDR3 DNA: TGTGCCAGCAGCCCAGGAGGGCGGTCCTACAATGAGCAGTTCTTC. Translation: CASSPGGRSYNEQFF.